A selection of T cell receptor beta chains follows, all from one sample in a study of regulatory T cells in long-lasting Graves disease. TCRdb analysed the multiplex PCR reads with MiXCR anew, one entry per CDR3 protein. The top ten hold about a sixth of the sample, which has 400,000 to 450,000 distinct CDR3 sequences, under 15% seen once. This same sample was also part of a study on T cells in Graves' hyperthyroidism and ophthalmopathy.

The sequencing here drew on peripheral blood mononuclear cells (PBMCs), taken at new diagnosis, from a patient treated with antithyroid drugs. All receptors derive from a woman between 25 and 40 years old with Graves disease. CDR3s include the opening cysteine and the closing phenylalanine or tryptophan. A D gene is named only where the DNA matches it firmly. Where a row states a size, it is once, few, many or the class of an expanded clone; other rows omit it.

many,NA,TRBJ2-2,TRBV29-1,CSVGTLNTGELFF,TGCAGCGTCGGGACACTGAACACCGGGGAGCTGTTTTTT
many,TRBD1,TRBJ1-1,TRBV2,CASSDLSGTGLNTEAFF,TGTGCCAGCAGTGATCTAAGTGGGACAGGGTTGAACACTGAAGCTTTCTTT
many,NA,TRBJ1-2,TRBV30,CAWSEPKIYGYTF,TGTGCCTGGAGTGAGCCCAAGATCTATGGCTACACCTTC
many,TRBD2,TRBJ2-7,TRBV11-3,CASSLDVGGPNEQYF,TGTGCCAGCAGCTTAGATGTGGGAGGGCCTAACGAGCAGTACTTC
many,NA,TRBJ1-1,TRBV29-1,CSVDSQNTEAFF,TGCAGCGTTGATAGTCAGAACACTGAAGCTTTCTTT
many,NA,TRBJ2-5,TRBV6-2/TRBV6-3,CASSYALGLETQYF,TGTGCCAGCAGTTACGCACTCGGGCTGGAGACCCAGTACTTC
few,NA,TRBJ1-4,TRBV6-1,CASSKSGREKLFF,TGTGCCAGCAGTAAATCGGGACGCGAAAAACTGTTTTTT
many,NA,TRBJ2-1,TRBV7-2,CASSLLGTKQFF,TGTGCCAGCAGCTTACTGGGGACAAAGCAGTTCTTC
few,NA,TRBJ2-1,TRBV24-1,CATSDAGDLDNNEQFF,TGTGCCACCAGTGATGCTGGGGACCTCGACAACAATGAGCAGTTCTTC
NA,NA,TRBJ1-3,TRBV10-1,CASSGSAPGNTIYF,TGCGCCAGCAGTGGATCGGCGCCGGGAAACACCATATATTTT
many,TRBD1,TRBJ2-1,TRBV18,CASSPPSGQGHNEQFF,TGTGCCAGCTCACCACCCTCAGGACAGGGCCACAATGAGCAGTTCTTC
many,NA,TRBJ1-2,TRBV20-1,CSAPGPTRGYGYTF,TGCAGTGCCCCCGGGCCCACCCGCGGCTATGGCTACACCTTC
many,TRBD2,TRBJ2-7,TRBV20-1,CSATSGREGYEQYF,TGCAGTGCCACTAGTGGGCGGGAGGGCTACGAGCAGTACTTC
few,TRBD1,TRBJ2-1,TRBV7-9,CASSRTGGEQFF,TGTGCCAGCAGCCGGACAGGGGGGGAGCAGTTCTTC
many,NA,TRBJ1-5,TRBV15,CATSRWGGDQPQHF,TGTGCCACCAGCAGGTGGGGGGGGGATCAGCCCCAGCATTTT
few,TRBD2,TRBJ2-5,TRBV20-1,CSAPIAGGRETQYF,TGCAGTGCCCCTATAGCGGGAGGGCGGGAGACCCAGTACTTC
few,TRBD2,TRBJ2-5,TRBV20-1,CSAKSSGRAGQETQYF,TGCAGTGCTAAGTCCAGCGGGAGGGCCGGACAAGAGACCCAGTACTTC
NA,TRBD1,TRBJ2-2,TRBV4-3,CASSQVYWDRVTGELFF,TGCGCCAGCAGCCAAGTCTATTGGGACAGGGTGACCGGGGAGCTGTTTTTT
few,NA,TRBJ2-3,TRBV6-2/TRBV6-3,CASRAGKDTQYF,TGTGCCAGCAGGGCCGGGAAAGATACGCAGTATTTT
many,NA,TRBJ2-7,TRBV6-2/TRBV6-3,CASSYSNVYEQYF,TGTGCCAGCAGTTACAGCAACGTCTACGAGCAGTACTTC
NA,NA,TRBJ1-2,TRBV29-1,CSVSSGGPNYGYTF,TGCAGCGTTTCCAGTGGGGGCCCTAACTATGGCTACACCTTC
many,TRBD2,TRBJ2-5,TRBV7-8,CASSLERSSGRLRETQYF,TGTGCCAGCAGCTTAGAACGGAGTAGCGGGAGGCTAAGGGAGACCCAGTACTTC
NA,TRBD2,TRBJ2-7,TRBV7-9,CASSSWVAGGQVQYF,TGTGCCAGCAGCTCGTGGGTAGCGGGGGGCCAGGTGCAGTACTTC
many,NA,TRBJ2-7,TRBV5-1,CASSLGQTSSYEQYF,TGCGCCAGCAGCTTAGGACAGACGAGCTCCTACGAGCAGTACTTC
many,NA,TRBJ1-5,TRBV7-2,CASSRGGQGQPQHF,TGTGCCAGCAGCCGCGGGGGGCAGGGACAGCCCCAGCATTTT
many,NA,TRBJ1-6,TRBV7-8,CASSLVGRGGNSPLHF,TGTGCCAGCAGCTTAGTAGGCAGGGGAGGTAATTCACCCCTCCACTTT
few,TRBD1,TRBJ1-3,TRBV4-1,CASSHTGGSGNTIYF,TGCGCCAGCAGCCATACAGGGGGCTCTGGAAACACCATATATTTT
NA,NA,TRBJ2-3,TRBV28,CASSFATSSRSTDTQYF,TGTGCCAGCAGCTTCGCCACTAGCAGCCGTAGCACAGATACGCAGTATTTT
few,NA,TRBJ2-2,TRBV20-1,CSASASTGELFF,TGCAGTGCTAGTGCGAGCACCGGGGAGCTGTTTTTT
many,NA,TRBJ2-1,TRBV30,CAWRSVGFFF,TGTGCCTGGAGGAGCGTCGGGTTCTTCTTC
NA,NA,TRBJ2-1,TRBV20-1,CSAPGGQRSGLEQFF,TGCAGTGCTCCAGGGGGTCAGCGTAGCGGGCTTGAGCAGTTCTTC
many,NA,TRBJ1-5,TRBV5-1,CASSWSGGQPQHF,TGCGCCAGCAGCTGGTCGGGGGGTCAGCCCCAGCATTTT
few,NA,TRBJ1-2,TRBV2,CASSEGGRRGNTF,TGTGCCAGCAGTGAGGGTGGTCGCCGGGGGAACACCTTC
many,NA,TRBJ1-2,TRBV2,CASSEFNAGYGYTF,TGTGCCAGCAGTGAATTTAACGCCGGGTATGGCTACACCTTC
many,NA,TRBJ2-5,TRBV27,CASSFGGTVQETQYF,TGTGCCAGCAGTTTTGGCGGGACAGTCCAAGAGACCCAGTACTTC
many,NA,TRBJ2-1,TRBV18,CASSPWAGGTGEFF,NA
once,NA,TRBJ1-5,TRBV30,CAWTSSWSNQPQHF,TGTGCCTGGACTTCATCTTGGAGCAATCAGCCCCAGCATTTT